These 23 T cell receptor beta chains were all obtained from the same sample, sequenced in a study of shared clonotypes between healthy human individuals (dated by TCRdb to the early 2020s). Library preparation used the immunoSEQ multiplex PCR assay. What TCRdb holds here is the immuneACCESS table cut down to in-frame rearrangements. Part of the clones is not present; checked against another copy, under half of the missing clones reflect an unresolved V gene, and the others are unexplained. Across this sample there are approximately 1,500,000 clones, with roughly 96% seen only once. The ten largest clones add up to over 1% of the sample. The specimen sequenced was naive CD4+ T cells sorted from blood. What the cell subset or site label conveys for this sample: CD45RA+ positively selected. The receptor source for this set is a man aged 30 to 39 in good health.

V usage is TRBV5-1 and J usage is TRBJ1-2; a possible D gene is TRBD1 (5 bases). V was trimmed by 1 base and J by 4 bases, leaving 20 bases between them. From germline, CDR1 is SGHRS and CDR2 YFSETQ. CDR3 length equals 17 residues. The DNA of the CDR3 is TGCGCCAGCAGCTTGAGTTCCCGGGCAGGGAACCTCTATGGCTACACCTTC. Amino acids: CASSLSSRAGNLYGYTF.

In nucleotides, the CDR3 is TGTGCCAGCAGCCACCAGGGATCCGGGATCTTTAATGAAAAACTGTTTTTT. Translating it yields CASSHQGSGIFNEKLFF. The chain recombines TRBV14 with TRBJ1-4; D is perhaps TRBD1 (5 bases). Germline CDR1 SGHDN, CDR2 FVKESK. The V end was cut by 3 bases, the J end by 4 bases, with 18 bases between. The CDR3 is made up of 17 amino acids.

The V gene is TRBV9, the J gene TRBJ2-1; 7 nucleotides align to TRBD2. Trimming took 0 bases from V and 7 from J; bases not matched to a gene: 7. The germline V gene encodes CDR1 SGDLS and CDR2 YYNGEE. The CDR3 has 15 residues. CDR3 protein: CASSVGSSGPNEQFF. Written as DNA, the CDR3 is TGTGCCAGCAGCGTAGGTAGTAGCGGGCCTAATGAGCAGTTCTTC.

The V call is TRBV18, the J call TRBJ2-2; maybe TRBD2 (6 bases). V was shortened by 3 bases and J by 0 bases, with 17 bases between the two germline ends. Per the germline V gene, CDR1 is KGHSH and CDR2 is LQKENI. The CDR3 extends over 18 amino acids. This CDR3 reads CASSPRPPRETNTGELFF. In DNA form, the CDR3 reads TGTGCCAGCTCACCCCGTCCACCTCGGGAGACGAACACCGGGGAGCTGTTTTTT.

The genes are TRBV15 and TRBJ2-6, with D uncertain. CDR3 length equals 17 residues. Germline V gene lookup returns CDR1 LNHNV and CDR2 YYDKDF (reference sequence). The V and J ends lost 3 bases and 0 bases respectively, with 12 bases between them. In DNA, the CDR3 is TGTGCCACCAGCAGGGACGGATGGGGCTCTGGGGCCAACGTCCTGACTTTC. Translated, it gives CATSRDGWGSGANVLTF.

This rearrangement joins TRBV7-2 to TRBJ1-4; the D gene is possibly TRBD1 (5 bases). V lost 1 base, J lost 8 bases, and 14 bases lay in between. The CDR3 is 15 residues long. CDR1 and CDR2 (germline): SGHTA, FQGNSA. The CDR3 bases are TGTGCCAGCAGCTTAGTATCAGGGATCGGGGAAAAACTGTTTTTT. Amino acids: CASSLVSGIGEKLFF.

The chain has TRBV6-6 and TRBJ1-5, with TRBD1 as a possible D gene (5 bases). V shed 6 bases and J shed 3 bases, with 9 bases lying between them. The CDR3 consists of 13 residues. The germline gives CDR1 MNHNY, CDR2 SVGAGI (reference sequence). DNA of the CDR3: TGTGCCAGCAGCCAAGGGGCCAATCAGCCCCAGCATTTT. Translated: CASSQGANQPQHF.

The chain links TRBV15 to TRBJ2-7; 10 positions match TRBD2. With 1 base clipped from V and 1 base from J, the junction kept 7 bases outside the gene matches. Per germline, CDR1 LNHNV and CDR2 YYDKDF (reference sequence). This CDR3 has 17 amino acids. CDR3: CATSRGVAGGTSYEQYF. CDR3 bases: TGTGCCACCAGCAGAGGTGTAGCGGGAGGAACGTCCTACGAGCAGTACTTC.

The DNA of the CDR3 is TGTGCCAGCATAAACACCCTGGATTACGAGCAGTACTTC. It yields the protein CASINTLDYEQYF. The genes are TRBV6-9 and TRBJ2-7; D is uncertain. This CDR3 has 13 residues. With 7 bases removed from V and 4 bases from J, the gap between germline ends came to 14 bases. Germline CDR1 and CDR2: MNHGY and SVAAGI.

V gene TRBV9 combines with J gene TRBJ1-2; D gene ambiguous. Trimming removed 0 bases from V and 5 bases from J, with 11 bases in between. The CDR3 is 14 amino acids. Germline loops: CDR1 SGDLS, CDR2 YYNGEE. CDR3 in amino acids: CASSVGPRMYGYTF. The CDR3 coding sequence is TGTGCCAGCAGCGTAGGACCCCGTATGTATGGCTACACCTTC.

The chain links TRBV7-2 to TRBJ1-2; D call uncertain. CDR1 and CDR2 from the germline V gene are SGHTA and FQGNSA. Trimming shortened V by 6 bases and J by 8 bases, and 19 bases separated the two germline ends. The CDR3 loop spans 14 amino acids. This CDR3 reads CASRHDGVSWGYTF. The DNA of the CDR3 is TGTGCCAGCAGGCACGACGGTGTTTCTTGGGGCTACACCTTC.

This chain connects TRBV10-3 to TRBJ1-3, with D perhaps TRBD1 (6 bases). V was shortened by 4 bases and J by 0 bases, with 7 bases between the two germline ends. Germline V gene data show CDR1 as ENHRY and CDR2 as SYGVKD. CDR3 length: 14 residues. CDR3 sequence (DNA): TGTGCCATCAGTGGACAGGCCTCTGGAAACACCATATATTTT. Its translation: CAISGQASGNTIYF.

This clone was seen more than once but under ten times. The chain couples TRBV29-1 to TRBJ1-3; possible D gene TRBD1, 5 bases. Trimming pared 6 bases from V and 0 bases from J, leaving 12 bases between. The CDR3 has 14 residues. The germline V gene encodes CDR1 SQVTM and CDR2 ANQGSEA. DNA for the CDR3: TGCAGCGTCAACAGACAGAACTCTGGAAACACCATATATTTT. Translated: CSVNRQNSGNTIYF.

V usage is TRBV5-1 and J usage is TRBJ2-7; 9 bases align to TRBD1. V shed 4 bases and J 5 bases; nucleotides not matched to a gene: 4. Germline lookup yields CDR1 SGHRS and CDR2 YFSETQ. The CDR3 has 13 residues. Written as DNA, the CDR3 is TGCGCCAGCAGCCCGGACAGGGGAAACGAGCAGTACTTC. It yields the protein CASSPDRGNEQYF. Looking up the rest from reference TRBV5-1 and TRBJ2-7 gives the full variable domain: KAGVTQTPRYLIKTRGQQVTLSCSPISGHRSVSWYQQTPGQGLQFLFEYFSETQRNKGNFPGRFSGRQFSNSRSEMNVSTLELGDSALYLCASSPDRGNEQYFGPGTRLTVT.

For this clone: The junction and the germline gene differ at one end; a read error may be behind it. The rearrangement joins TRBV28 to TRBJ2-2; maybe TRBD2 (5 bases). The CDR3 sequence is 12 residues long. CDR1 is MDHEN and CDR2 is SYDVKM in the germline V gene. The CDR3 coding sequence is TGTGCCAGCAGTTTATTTGTCGGGGAACTGTTTTTT. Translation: CASSLFVGELFF.

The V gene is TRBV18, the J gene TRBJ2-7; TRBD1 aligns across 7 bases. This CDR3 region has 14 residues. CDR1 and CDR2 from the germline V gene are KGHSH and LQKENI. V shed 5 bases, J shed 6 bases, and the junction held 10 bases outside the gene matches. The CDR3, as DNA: TGTGCCAGCTCATCAGACAGGGTCCTGAGCGAGCAGTACTTC. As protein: CASSSDRVLSEQYF.

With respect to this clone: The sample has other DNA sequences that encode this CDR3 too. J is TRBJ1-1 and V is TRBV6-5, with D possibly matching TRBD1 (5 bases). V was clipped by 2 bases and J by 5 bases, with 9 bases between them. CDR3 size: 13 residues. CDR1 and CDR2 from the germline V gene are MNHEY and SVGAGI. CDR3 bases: TGTGCCAGCAGTTACCTGGGGACTACTGAAGCTTTCTTT. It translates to CASSYLGTTEAFF.

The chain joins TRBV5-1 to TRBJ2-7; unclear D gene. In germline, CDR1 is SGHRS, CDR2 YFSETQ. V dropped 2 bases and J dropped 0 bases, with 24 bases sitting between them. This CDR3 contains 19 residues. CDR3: CASSFVGARGEGTSYEQYF. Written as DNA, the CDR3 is TGCGCCAGCAGCTTTGTCGGAGCGAGAGGAGAAGGTACCTCCTACGAGCAGTACTTC.

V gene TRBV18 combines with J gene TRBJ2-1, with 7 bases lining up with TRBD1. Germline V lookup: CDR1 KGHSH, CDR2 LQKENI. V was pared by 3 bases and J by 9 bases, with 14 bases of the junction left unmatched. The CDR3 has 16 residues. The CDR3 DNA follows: TGTGCCAGCTCACCGTCCCGACAGGGTAAAAACTCTGAGCAGTTCTTC. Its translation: CASSPSRQGKNSEQFF.

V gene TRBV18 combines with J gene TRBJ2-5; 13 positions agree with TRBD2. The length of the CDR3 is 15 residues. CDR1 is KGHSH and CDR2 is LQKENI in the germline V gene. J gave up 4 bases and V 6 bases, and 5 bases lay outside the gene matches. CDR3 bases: TGTGCCAGCTCCCTTGGACTAGCGGGAGTAGAGACCCAGTACTTC. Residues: CASSLGLAGVETQYF.

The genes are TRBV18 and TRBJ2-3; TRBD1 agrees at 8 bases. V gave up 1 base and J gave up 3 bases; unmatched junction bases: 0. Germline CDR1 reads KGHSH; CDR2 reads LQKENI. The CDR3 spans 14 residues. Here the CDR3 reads CASSPRQGTDTQYF. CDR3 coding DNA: TGTGCCAGCTCACCACGACAGGGGACAGATACGCAGTATTTT.

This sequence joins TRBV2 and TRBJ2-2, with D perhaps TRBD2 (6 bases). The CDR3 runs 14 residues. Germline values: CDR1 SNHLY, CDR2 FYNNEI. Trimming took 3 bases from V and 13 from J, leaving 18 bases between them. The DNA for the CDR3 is TGTGCCAGCAGTGAGGGGGGTCTGGGGTTTGGGCTGTTTTTT. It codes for CASSEGGLGFGLFF.

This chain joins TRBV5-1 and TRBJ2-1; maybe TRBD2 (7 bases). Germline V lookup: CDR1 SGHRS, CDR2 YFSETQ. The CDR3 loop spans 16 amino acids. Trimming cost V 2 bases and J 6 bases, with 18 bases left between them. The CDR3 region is CASSFLGGGRANEQFF. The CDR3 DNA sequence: TGCGCCAGCAGCTTCTTGGGGGGGGGCAGGGCCAATGAGCAGTTCTTC.